The rows below give T cell receptor beta chains drawn from one sample of a study of shared clonotypes between healthy human individuals. Libraries were prepared by immunoSEQ multiplex PCR; TCRdb keeps only in-frame clonotypes and omits some of them. The sample has 2,500,000 or so clones, 90% to 95% seen once. Sequencing was performed on naive CD4+ T cells from PBMCs. These receptors were obtained from a man younger than 30 in good health. Some clones in this sample may be carry-over from other donors' samples. Both conserved end residues are part of each CDR3. The D gene is left open where the match is weak. Expanded clones are given a class, and other clones once, few, many or no size at all.

length: 15
J: TRBJ2-7
V: TRBV11-3
D: TRBD1
size: -
DNA: TGTGCCAGCAGCTATCAAGGACAGGGGAACGACGAGCAGTACTTC
CDR3: CASSYQGQGNDEQYF

length: 15
J: TRBJ2-7
V: TRBV7-2
D: -
size: -
DNA: TGTGCCAGCAGCTTAGGGCGCGCCTACTCCTACGAGCAGTACTTC
CDR3: CASSLGRAYSYEQYF

length: 16
J: TRBJ1-4
V: TRBV7-9
D: TRBD1
size: -
DNA: TGTGCCAGCAGCCTGAGAGGACAGGGGCTTTTTGAAAAACTGTTTTTT
CDR3: CASSLRGQGLFEKLFF

length: 11
J: TRBJ2-1
V: TRBV20-1
D: -
size: -
DNA: TGCAGTGCCGCGAACAGGGCTGAGCAGTTCTTC
CDR3: CSAANRAEQFF

length: 14
J: TRBJ1-1
V: TRBV5-1
D: -
size: -
DNA: TGCGCCAGCAGCTTTTCGGGCATGAACACTGAAGCTTTCTTT
CDR3: CASSFSGMNTEAFF

length: 14
J: TRBJ2-5
V: TRBV6-5
D: -
size: -
DNA: TGTGCCAGCAGTTACTCGTTCCTACAAGAGACCCAGTACTTC
CDR3: CASSYSFLQETQYF

length: 16
J: TRBJ2-7
V: TRBV15
D: TRBD2
size: -
DNA: TGTGCCACCAGCAGAGATCTAGCGGGCCGCTCCTACGAGCAGTACTTC
CDR3: CATSRDLAGRSYEQYF

length: 11
J: TRBJ2-3
V: TRBV20-1
D: -
size: -
DNA: TGCAGTGCTAAGACCTCAGATACGCAGTATTTT
CDR3: CSAKTSDTQYF

length: 17
J: TRBJ2-3
V: TRBV27
D: TRBD2
size: -
DNA: TGTGCCAGCAGTATAAAGGGACTAGCGCTACGCACAGATACGCAGTATTTT
CDR3: CASSIKGLALRTDTQYF

length: 14
J: TRBJ2-7
V: TRBV7-2
D: -
size: -
DNA: TGTGCCAGCAGCTTAGACAGGTCTACCTACGAGCAGTACTTC
CDR3: CASSLDRSTYEQYF

length: 15
J: TRBJ1-2
V: TRBV9
D: -
size: -
DNA: TGTGCCAGCAGCGTAAGGCCAGCCTCTAACTATGGCTACACCTTC
CDR3: CASSVRPASNYGYTF

length: 11
J: TRBJ1-1
V: TRBV6-6
D: -
size: -
DNA: TGTGCCAGCTCCCTAACCGGGGGGGCTTTCTTT
CDR3: CASSLTGGAFF

length: 14
J: TRBJ2-1
V: TRBV18
D: -
size: -
DNA: TGTGCCAGCTCACTGGGCAGCTGGGGCAATGAGCAGTTCTTC
CDR3: CASSLGSWGNEQFF

length: 15
J: TRBJ2-3
V: TRBV10-3
D: -
size: once
DNA: TGTGCCATCAGTAAGGAGGGCCTAGCCGCAGATACGCAGTATTTT
CDR3: CAISKEGLAADTQYF

length: 15
J: TRBJ1-3
V: TRBV5-8
D: TRBD1
size: -
DNA: TGTGCCAGCAGCGGCGGACAGGGGGCTGGAAACACCATATATTTT
CDR3: CASSGGQGAGNTIYF

length: 13
J: TRBJ2-4
V: TRBV2
D: -
size: -
DNA: TGTGCCAGCAGTGGGCTAGCCAAAAACATTCAGTACTTC
CDR3: CASSGLAKNIQYF

length: 14
J: TRBJ2-3
V: TRBV5-5
D: TRBD2
size: -
DNA: TGTGCCAGCAGCCGGGACTATTCCACAGATACGCAGTATTTT
CDR3: CASSRDYSTDTQYF

length: 16
J: TRBJ2-6
V: TRBV9
D: -
size: -
DNA: TGTGCCAGCAGCGCGACTGGAAATATTGGGGCCAACGTCCTGACTTTC
CDR3: CASSATGNIGANVLTF

length: 15
J: TRBJ2-2
V: TRBV2
D: TRBD2
size: -
DNA: TGTGCCAGCAGGGTAGCGGGATGGGGCACCGGGGAGCTGTTTTTT
CDR3: CASRVAGWGTGELFF

length: 19
J: TRBJ2-3
V: TRBV11-2
D: TRBD1
size: -
DNA: TGTGCCAGCAGCTTAGGCATACTGACAGGGGATGGAGAAACAGATACGCAGTATTTT
CDR3: CASSLGILTGDGETDTQYF

length: 16
J: TRBJ2-5
V: TRBV7-9
D: -
size: -
DNA: TGTGCCAGCAGCTCTCTGAGACCAGCAAGTCAAGAGACCCAGTACTTC
CDR3: CASSSLRPASQETQYF

length: 14
J: TRBJ2-5
V: TRBV7-7
D: -
size: -
DNA: TGTGCCAGCAGCCGATGGGGGGTGGGTGAGACCCAGTACTTC
CDR3: CASSRWGVGETQYF

length: 15
J: TRBJ1-4
V: TRBV6-1
D: TRBD1
size: once
DNA: TGTGCCAGCAGGGGACAGGGGATGACTAATGAAAAACTGTTTTTT
CDR3: CASRGQGMTNEKLFF

length: 12
J: TRBJ2-7
V: TRBV19
D: -
size: -
DNA: TGTGCCAGTAGTTATTTGGGGAGCGAGCAGTACTTC
CDR3: CASSYLGSEQYF

length: 15
J: TRBJ2-1
V: TRBV18
D: -
size: -
DNA: TGTGCCAGCTCACCGTGGATAAACTCCTACAATGAGCAGTTCTTC
CDR3: CASSPWINSYNEQFF

length: 11
J: TRBJ2-7
V: TRBV28
D: -
size: once
DNA: TGTGCCAGCAGGCGGGCGGACGAGCAGTACTTC
CDR3: CASRRADEQYF

length: 11
J: TRBJ2-1
V: TRBV6-5
D: -
size: once
DNA: TGTGCCAGCAATGGGGCACATGAGCAGTTCTTC
CDR3: CASNGAHEQFF

length: 15
J: TRBJ2-5
V: TRBV4-1
D: TRBD1
size: once
DNA: TGCGCCAACAGCCAAGCTAGGACAGGGGAAGAGACCCAGTACTTC
CDR3: CANSQARTGEETQYF

length: 15
J: TRBJ2-7
V: TRBV6-5
D: TRBD2
size: -
DNA: TGTGCCAGCAGTTCTGGACTAGGAGAGATATACGAGCAGTACTTC
CDR3: CASSSGLGEIYEQYF